This T cell receptor (beta chain) was sequenced for a study of shared clonotypes between healthy human individuals. Whole-study results and caveats: It was the few donors that limited the genetic and exposure-history diversity represented.

The table came from immunoSEQ multiplex PCR; TCRdb's copy has only in-frame clones and leaves some out. Found here are approximately 840,000 clones, about 96% of them singletons; the top ten hold less than 0.25%. Naive CD8 cells comprised CD45RO-negative, CCR7-positively selected cells, excluding terminally differentiated effector memory CD45RA+ cells. Those who donated were healthy HIV-negative adults, with no recent acute infections or vaccinations reported. On this clone: Antigen: not known.

Trimming cost V 2 bases and J 1 base, with 5 bases left between them. Germline loops: CDR1 SGHTA, CDR2 FQGTGA. The CDR3 extends over 13 amino acids. The sequence was obtained from a man aged 30-40 years in good health. Sequenced: naive CD8+ T cells sorted from blood. The chain has TRBV7-3 and TRBJ1-1; unclear D gene. CDR3 region: CASSLQENTEAFF. In DNA, the CDR3 is TGTGCCAGCAGCTTACAGGAGAACACTGAAGCTTTCTTT.